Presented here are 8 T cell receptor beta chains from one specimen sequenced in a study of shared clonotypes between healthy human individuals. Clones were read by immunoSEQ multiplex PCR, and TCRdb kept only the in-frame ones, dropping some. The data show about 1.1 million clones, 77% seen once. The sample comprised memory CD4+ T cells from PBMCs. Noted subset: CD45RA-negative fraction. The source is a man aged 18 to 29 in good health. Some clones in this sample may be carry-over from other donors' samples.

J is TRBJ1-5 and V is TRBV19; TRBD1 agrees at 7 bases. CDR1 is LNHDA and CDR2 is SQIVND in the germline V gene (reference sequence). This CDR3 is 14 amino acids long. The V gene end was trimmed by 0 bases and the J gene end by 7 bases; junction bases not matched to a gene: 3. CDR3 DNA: TGTGCCAGTAGTATAGAAAGGGGGCGGCAGCCCCAGCATTTT. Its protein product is CASSIERGRQPQHF. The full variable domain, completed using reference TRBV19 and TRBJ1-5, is DGGITQSPKYLFRKEGQNVTLSCEQNLNHDAMYWYRQDPGQGLRLIYYSQIVNDFQKGDIAEGYSVSREKKESFPLTVTSAQKNPTAFYLCASSIERGRQPQHFGDGTRLSIL.

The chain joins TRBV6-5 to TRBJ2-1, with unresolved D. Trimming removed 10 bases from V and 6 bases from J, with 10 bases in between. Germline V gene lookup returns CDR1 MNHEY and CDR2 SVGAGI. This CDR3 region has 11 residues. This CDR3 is CATQLGNEQFF. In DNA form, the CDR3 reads TGTGCCACGCAGCTAGGCAATGAGCAGTTCTTC.

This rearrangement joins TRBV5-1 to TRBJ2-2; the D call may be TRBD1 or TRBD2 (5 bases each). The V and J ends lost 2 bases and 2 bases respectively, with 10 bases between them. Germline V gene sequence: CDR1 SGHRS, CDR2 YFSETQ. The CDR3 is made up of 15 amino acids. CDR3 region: CASSLGTTNTGELFF. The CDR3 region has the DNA TGCGCCAGCAGCTTAGGGACCACCAACACCGGGGAGCTGTTTTTT.

Written as DNA, the CDR3 is TGTGCCAGCAGTCGACAGGGTTACACTGAAGCTTTCTTT. Translated, it gives CASSRQGYTEAFF. V and J are TRBV27 and TRBJ1-1; 7 nucleotides match TRBD1. This CDR3 spans 13 amino acids. Germline V gives CDR1 MNHEY, CDR2 SMNVEV (reference sequence). V dropped 5 bases and J dropped 3; count of bases not matched to a gene: 3.

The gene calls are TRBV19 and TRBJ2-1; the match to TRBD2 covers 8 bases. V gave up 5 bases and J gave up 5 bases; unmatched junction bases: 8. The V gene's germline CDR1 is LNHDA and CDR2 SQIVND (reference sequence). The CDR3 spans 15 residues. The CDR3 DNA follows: TGTGCCAGTAGTTCGGCTAGCGGGCAGAACAATGAGCAGTTCTTC. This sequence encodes CASSSASGQNNEQFF.

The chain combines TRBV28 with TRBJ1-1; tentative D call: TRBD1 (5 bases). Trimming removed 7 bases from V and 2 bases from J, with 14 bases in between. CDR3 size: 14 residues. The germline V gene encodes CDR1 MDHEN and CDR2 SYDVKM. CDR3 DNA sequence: TGTGCCAGCACTCCCCTGGGGGAAAACACTGAAGCTTTCTTT. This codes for CASTPLGENTEAFF.

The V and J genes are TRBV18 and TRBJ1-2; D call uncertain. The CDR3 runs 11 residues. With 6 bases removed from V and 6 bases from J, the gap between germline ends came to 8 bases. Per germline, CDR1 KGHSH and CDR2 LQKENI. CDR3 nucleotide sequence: TGTGCCAGCTCCCCATTGAATGGCTACACCTTC. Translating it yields CASSPLNGYTF. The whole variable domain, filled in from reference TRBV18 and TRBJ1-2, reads NAGVMQNPRHLVRRRGQEARLRCSPMKGHSHVYWYRQLPEEGLKFMVYLQKENIIDESGMPKERFSAEFPKEGPSILRIQQVVRGDSAAYFCASSPLNGYTFGSGTRLTVV.

The CDR3, as DNA: TGCGCCAGCAGCTTGGAGATAGGGGGATCCACTGAAGCTTTCTTT. It translates to CASSLEIGGSTEAFF. The chain combines TRBV5-1 with TRBJ1-1; D is possibly TRBD1 (6 bases). This CDR3 has 15 residues. The V gene lost 0 bases and the J gene lost 4 bases, with 13 bases spanning the gap. The germline V gene has CDR1 SGHRS and CDR2 YFSETQ.